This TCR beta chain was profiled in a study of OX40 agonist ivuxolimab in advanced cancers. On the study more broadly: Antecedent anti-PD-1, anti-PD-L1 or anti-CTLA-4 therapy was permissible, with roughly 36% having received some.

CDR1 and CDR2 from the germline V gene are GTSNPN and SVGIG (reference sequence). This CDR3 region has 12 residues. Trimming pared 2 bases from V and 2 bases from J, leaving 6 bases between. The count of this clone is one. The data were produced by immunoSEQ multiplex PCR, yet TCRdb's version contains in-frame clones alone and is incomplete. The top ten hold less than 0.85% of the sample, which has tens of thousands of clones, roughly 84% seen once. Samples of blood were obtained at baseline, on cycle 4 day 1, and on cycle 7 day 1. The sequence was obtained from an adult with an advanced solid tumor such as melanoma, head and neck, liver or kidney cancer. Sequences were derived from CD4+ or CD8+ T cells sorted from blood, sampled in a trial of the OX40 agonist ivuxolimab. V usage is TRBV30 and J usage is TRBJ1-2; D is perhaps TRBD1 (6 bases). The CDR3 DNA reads TGTGCCTGGAGTAGGGGGAACTATGGCTACACCTTC. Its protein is CAWSRGNYGYTF.